Listed below are T cell receptor beta chains from one sample, sequenced in a study of blood T cell repertoires in COVID-19. Measured with immunoSEQ multiplex PCR; TCRdb has only the in-frame clones, and not every one. The table shows about 160,000 clones, with about 84% occurring only once. Sequencing was performed on PBMCs or T cells enriched from blood (not recorded which). The receptors stem from a woman between 40 and 50 years old with acute COVID-19. CDR3s include the opening cysteine and the closing phenylalanine or tryptophan. A D gene is named only where the DNA matches it firmly. Clone sizes are given selectively: once, few, many, or a class where the clone is expanded.

V	D	J	length	size	DNA	CDR3
TRBV11-2	TRBD2	TRBJ2-1	15	.	TGTGCCAGCAGCTTACCGGGACTACTCTTGGATGAGCAGTTCTTC	CASSLPGLLLDEQFF
TRBV19	.	TRBJ2-3	14	.	TGTGCCAGTAGCATGGGGCGAGTCACAGATACGCAGTATTTT	CASSMGRVTDTQYF
TRBV18	.	TRBJ1-4	13	.	TGTGCCAGCTCACCCCCCCCTGGCGAAAAACTGTTTTTT	CASSPPPGEKLFF
TRBV5-4	.	TRBJ1-1	14	.	TGTGCCAGCAGGGCGGACATTATCTCCGCGGAAGCTTTCTTT	CASRADIISAEAFF
TRBV4-2	TRBD1	TRBJ2-3	17	.	TGTGCCAGCAGCCAGACGCTGGGGGGGACAGGGGCAGATACGCAGTATTTT	CASSQTLGGTGADTQYF
TRBV9	TRBD1	TRBJ2-1	15	few	TGTGCCAGCAGCTTAAGCGAGTCAGGGGGTAATGAGCAGTTCTTC	CASSLSESGGNEQFF
TRBV5-1	.	TRBJ1-2	12	.	TGCGCCAGCAGTCCACAGGGCTATGGCTACACCTTC	CASSPQGYGYTF
TRBV5-6	.	TRBJ2-3	13	.	TGTGCCAGCAGTCCGGGTCGGGCAGATACGCAGTATTTT	CASSPGRADTQYF
TRBV7-8	TRBD2	TRBJ2-7	18	.	TGTGCCAGCAGCTTAACATCTAACGCCCTAGCGGGAGGCGGCGAGCAGTACTTC	CASSLTSNALAGGGEQYF
TRBV28	.	TRBJ1-6	15	.	TGTGCCAGCAGGATAATACAGGGCTCCGGTTCACCCCTCCACTTT	CASRIIQGSGSPLHF
TRBV7-9	TRBD1	TRBJ1-2	17	.	TGTGCCAGCAGCTTTGGGGGAACAGGGGGCGCGACGGACGGCTACACCTTC	CASSFGGTGGATDGYTF
TRBV15	.	TRBJ2-5	15	.	TGTGCCACCAGCGAACGATTTGGCCTCGGGGAGACCCAGTACTTC	CATSERFGLGETQYF
TRBV27	TRBD1	TRBJ1-1	13	once	TGTGCCAGCAGTACACTGGGGACAGGGAACGCTTTCTTT	CASSTLGTGNAFF
TRBV11-2	TRBD2	TRBJ2-2	15	.	TGTGCCAGCAGCTTTGCGGGAGGGAACACCGGGGAGCTGTTTTTT	CASSFAGGNTGELFF
TRBV19	.	TRBJ2-3	12	.	TGTGCCAGTAGCCGGGAGCAGGATACGCAGTATTTT	CASSREQDTQYF
TRBV13	TRBD2	TRBJ2-1	14	.	TGTGCCAGCAGCTTAGCTAGCGGGAGGGATGAGCAGTTCTTC	CASSLASGRDEQFF
TRBV6-5	.	TRBJ2-1	13	.	TGTGCCAGCAGTTACAATGAGAGGGCCCGGCAGTTCTTC	CASSYNERARQFF
TRBV6-5	.	TRBJ1-5	14	.	TGTGCCAGCAGTTACCCCCTCCCCAGTCAGCCCCAGCATTTT	CASSYPLPSQPQHF
TRBV6-5	TRBD1	TRBJ1-2	16	.	TGTGCCAGCAGTTACTTACCCCAGGGACAGTCCTATGGCTACACCTTC	CASSYLPQGQSYGYTF
TRBV2	TRBD2	TRBJ2-3	15	.	TGTGCCAGCAATGGCGGGAGGCTGGGCGCAGATACGCAGTATTTT	CASNGGRLGADTQYF
TRBV3-1/TRBV3-2	.	TRBJ2-1	15	.	TGTGCCAGCAGCCAAGGCCCCCAGGTGTTAAATGAGCAGTTCTTC	CASSQGPQVLNEQFF
TRBV5-4	TRBD1	TRBJ1-1	14	.	TGTGCCAGCAGCCGACAGGGGATGAACACTGAAGCTTTCTTT	CASSRQGMNTEAFF
TRBV9	TRBD1	TRBJ2-5	16	.	TGTGCCAGCAGCCCTCGGACAGGGGGTAAAGCGGAGACCCAGTACTTC	CASSPRTGGKAETQYF
TRBV11-2	TRBD1	TRBJ1-2	14	.	TGTGCCAGCAGCCGATTGACAGGGAAGGATGGCTACACCTTC	CASSRLTGKDGYTF
TRBV25-1	.	TRBJ1-2	11	.	TGTGCCAGCAGTGCCGGCTATGGCTACACCTTC	CASSAGYGYTF
TRBV6-4	.	TRBJ1-2	14	.	TGTGCCAGCAGTTCAACCACAGGGAGCTATGGCTACACCTTC	CASSSTTGSYGYTF